This TCR beta chain comes out of a study of technical replicates of blood from several donors. The protocol was immunoSEQ multiplex PCR, while the TCRdb copy is restricted to in-frame clones and leaves out a portion. This sample has around 74,000 clones, with 70% to 90% found just once. Germline values: CDR1 LNHDA, CDR2 SQIVND (reference sequence). V shed 6 bases, J shed 0 bases, and the junction held 11 bases outside the gene matches. The CDR3 is made up of 18 amino acids. The sequence came from a human donor in good health. Some clones in this sample may be carry-over from other donors' samples. This chain uses TRBV19 with TRBJ1-5; 10 bases fit TRBD1. Sequences were obtained from PBMCs. Here the CDR3 reads CASSGGSDRGDSNQPQHF. The CDR3 bases are TGTGCCAGTAGCGGGGGATCGGACAGGGGGGATAGCAATCAGCCCCAGCATTTT.